This T cell receptor (beta chain) is from a study of T cell responses to AZD1222 COVID-19 vaccine. As regards this clone: Its specificity is not known.

General study points: Spike as a whole was targeted by vaccine-associated CD4 TCRs, dominant at 160-218 and 743-854. Nearly half of unique spike-specific TCRs reportedly avoided B.1.351 and B.1.1.7 mutated regions. Seropositivity was recorded at baseline in only 5 or 6 AZD1222 recipients. Donors skewed white British and female; clonal diversity was possibly underestimated.

Here immunoSEQ multiplex PCR was the method, and the copy in TCRdb shows in-frame clones only, minus some. The table lists around 79,000 clones, approximately 88% of them singletons. The material was peripheral blood, obtained on day 0 of AZD1222 vaccination. The sequence was obtained from an adult in good health.

CDR3 DNA sequence: TGTGCCAGCATCGAACTAGCGGGGGGGTCGGATACGCAGTATTTT. Encoded protein: CASIELAGGSDTQYF. The chain combines TRBV6-5 with TRBJ2-3; 13 positions agree with TRBD2. Trimming cost V 7 bases and J 6 bases; bases outside gene matches: 7. Germline V lookup: CDR1 MNHEY, CDR2 SVGAGI. This CDR3 contains 15 residues.